This T cell receptor (beta chain) was captured by sequencing in a study of cytomegalovirus exposure and HLA in healthy donors. The study, taken as a whole, reports: In a later analysis, most CMV-associated TCR beta chains appeared HLA-restricted. Some segments of the V type, notably TRBV6-2 and TRBV6-3, were excluded as indistinguishable. The authors listed some 150 TCR beta chains as cytomegalovirus-associated. A link between a missense DCLRE1C variant and TCR beta V- and J-gene trimming emerged from a later analysis.

V lost 3 bases, J lost 1 base, and 4 bases stayed unmatched. Germline V gene data show CDR1 as LNHNV and CDR2 as YYDKDF (reference sequence). The length of the CDR3 is 15 residues. The PCR was carried out with 60 Vbeta primers and 13 Jbeta primers. Generated by immunoSEQ multiplex PCR, the TCRdb table keeps only in-frame clones and is missing some. Of some 180,000 clones listed, around 75% are singletons. Regarding this clone: Its antigen is not known. The sample has other DNA sequences that encode this CDR3 too.

The sample comprised PBMCs. The receptor comes from a male donor in good health and CMV-seronegative. The chain uses TRBV15 and TRBJ1-1, with TRBD1 matching 8 bases. The DNA for the CDR3 is TGTGCCACCAGCAGTCCCGGGACAGGGAACACTGAAGCTTTCTTT. Translated: CATSSPGTGNTEAFF.